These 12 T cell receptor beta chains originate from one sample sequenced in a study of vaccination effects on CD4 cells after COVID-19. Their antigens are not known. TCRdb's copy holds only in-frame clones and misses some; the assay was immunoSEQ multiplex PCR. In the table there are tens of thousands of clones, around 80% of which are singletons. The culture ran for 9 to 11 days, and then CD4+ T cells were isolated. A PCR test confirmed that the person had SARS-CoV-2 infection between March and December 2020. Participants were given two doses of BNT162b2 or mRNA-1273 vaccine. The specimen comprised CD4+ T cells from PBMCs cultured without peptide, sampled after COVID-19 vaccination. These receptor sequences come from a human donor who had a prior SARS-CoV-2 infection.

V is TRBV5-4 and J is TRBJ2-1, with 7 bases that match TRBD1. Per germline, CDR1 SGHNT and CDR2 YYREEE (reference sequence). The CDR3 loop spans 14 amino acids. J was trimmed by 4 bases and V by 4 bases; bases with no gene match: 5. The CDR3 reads CASSRDRPYNEQFF. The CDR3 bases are TGTGCCAGCAGCAGGGACAGACCTTACAATGAGCAGTTCTTC.

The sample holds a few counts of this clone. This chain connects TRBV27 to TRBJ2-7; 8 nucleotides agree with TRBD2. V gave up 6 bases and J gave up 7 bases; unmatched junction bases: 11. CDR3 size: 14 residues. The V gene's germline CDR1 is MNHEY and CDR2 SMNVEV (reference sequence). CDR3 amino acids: CASSDGRAVGEQYF. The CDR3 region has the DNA TGTGCCAGCAGCGACGGGAGGGCCGTCGGTGAGCAGTACTTC.

DNA of the CDR3: TGTGCCAGCAGGAGGCAGGGGGAGGCTGGTAGCTATGGCTACACCTTC. It is translated as CASRRQGEAGSYGYTF. The chain links TRBV27 to TRBJ1-2; 7 bases are shared with TRBD1. Germline V CDR1 and CDR2: MNHEY, SMNVEV (reference sequence). The junction had 14 bases not matched to a gene; V was cut back by 6 bases and J by 4 bases. The CDR3 is 16 amino acids.

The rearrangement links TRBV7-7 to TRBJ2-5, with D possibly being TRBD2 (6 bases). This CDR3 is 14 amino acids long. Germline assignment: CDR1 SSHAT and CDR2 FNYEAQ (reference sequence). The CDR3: CAISLGGDGETQYF. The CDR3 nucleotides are TGTGCTATATCCTTGGGGGGAGATGGAGAGACCCAGTACTTC.

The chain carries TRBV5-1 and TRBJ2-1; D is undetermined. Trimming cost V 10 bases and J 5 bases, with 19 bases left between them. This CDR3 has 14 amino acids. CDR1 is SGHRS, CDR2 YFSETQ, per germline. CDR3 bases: TGCGCCGTCACCATTGTGGGCAGAGACAATGAGCAGTTCTTC. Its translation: CAVTIVGRDNEQFF. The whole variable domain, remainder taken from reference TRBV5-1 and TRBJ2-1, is KAGVTQTPRYLIKTRGQQVTLSCSPISGHRSVSWYQQTPGQGLQFLFEYFSETQRNKGNFPGRFSGRQFSNSRSEMNVSTLELGDSALYLCAVTIVGRDNEQFFGPGTRLTVL.

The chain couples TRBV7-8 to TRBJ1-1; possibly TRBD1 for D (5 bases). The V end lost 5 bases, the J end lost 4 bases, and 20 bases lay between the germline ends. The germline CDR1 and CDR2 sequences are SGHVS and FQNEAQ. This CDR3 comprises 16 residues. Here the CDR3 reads CASSQMRQAQGTEAFF. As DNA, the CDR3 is TGTGCCAGCAGCCAAATGCGGCAGGCCCAGGGCACTGAAGCTTTCTTT.

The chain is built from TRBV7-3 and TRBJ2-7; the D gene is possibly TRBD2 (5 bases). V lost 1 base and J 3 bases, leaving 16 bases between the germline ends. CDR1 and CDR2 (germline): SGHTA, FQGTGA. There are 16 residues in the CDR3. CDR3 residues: CASSLIRPGVCYEQYF. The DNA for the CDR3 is TGTGCCAGCAGCTTAATAAGGCCCGGGGTTTGCTACGAGCAGTACTTC.

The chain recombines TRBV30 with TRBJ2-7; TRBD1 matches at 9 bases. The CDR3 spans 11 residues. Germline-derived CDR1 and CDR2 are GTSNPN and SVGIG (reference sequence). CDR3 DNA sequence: TGTGCAACGGGACAGGGCCTCGAGCAGTACTTC. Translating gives CATGQGLEQYF.

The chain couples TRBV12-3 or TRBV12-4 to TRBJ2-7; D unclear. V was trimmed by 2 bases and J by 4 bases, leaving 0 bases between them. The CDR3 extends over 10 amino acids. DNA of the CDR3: TGTGCCAGCAGTTTATACGAGCAGTACTTC. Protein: CASSLYEQYF.

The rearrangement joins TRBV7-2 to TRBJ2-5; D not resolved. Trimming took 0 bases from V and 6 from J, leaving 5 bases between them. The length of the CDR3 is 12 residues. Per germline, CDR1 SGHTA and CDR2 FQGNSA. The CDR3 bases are TGTGCCAGCAGCTTAGCCCCAAAGACCCAGTACTTC. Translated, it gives CASSLAPKTQYF.

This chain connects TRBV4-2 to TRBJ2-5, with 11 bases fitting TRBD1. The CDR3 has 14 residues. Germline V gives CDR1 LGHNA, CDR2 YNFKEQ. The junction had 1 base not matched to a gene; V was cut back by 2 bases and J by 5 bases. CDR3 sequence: CASSQWDRGETQYF. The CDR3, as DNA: TGTGCCAGCAGCCAATGGGACAGGGGGGAGACCCAGTACTTC.

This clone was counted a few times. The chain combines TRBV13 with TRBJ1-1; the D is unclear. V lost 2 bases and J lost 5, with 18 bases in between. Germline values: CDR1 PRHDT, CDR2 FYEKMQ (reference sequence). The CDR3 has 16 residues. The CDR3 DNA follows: TGTGCCAGCAGCTTACTGCGACACGCCCCGTGGACTGAAGCTTTCTTT. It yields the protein CASSLLRHAPWTEAFF.